This TCR beta chain was captured by sequencing in a study of post-analysis software for immune sequencing data. At the level of the study: Courses of disease covered relapsing-remitting, secondary progressive and progressive-relapsing multiple sclerosis.

Findings and caveats of the study: The normalized Chao1 diversity of multiple sclerosis patients was significantly lower than that of controls. By F measure, samples from a shared preparation batch strongly co-clustered. Relative to controls, patients had about five TRBV segments at higher frequency, with TRBV5-6, TRBV5-1 and TRBV20-1 among these.

The TCR beta cDNA libraries carried unique molecular identifiers. Each sample of about 0.9 to 10 million input T cells yielded roughly 500,000 cDNA molecules, so each molecule approximated one T cell. TCRdb reprocessed the PCR reads with MiXCR, giving one entry per CDR3 protein. The sample contains roughly 600,000 distinct CDR3 sequences, about 40% of which appear only once. CDR1 and CDR2 (germline): SEHNR, FQNEAQ (reference sequence). V was clipped by 5 bases and J by 7 bases, with 11 bases between them. The CDR3 consists of 12 residues. With regard to this clonotype: What it binds is not known.

Sequenced input: blood. This sequence joins TRBV7-9 and TRBJ2-5, with D perhaps matching TRBD1 (6 bases). This clonotype originated in a girl under 18 with multiple sclerosis. The CDR3 coding sequence is TGTGCCAGCAGCCTACAGGGATGGACCCAGTACTTC. Amino acid sequence: CASSLQGWTQYF. Full variable domain (outside the CDR3, taken from reference TRBV7-9 and TRBJ2-5): DTGVSQNPRHKITKRGQNVTFRCDPISEHNRLYWYRQTLGQGPEFLTYFQNEAQLEKSRLLSDRFSAERPKGSFSTLEIQRTEQGDSAMYLCASSLQGWTQYFGPGTRLLVL.